The 7 T cell receptor beta chains given below trace back to one sample, sequenced in a study of shared clonotypes between healthy human individuals (TCRdb year 2020). The library was made by the immunoSEQ multiplex PCR assay. In TCRdb, the immuneACCESS table is reduced to in-frame sequences with V and J assigned. These tables do not hold every clone; where another copy was compared, an unresolved V gene accounts for under half, and the others remain unexplained. Present in this sample are about 2.4 million clones, roughly 93% of which were seen just once. The biggest ten clones account for about 0.34% of the sample. Source material: naive CD4+ T cells from PBMCs. The cell subset or site label on this specimen signifies: CD45RA+ positively selected. These TCRs come from a man aged 18 to 29 in good health. Some clones in this sample may be carry-over from other donors' samples.

The chain joins TRBV11-3 to TRBJ1-2; TRBD1 aligns across 7 bases. The CDR3 is 16 residues long. Losses at the gene ends were 5 bases for V and 6 bases for J; bases not matched to a gene: 15. Germline V gene lookup returns CDR1 SGHNT and CDR2 YENEEA. The CDR3 DNA follows: TGTGCCAGCAGCCCTGGACAGGTCCCTGAGTGGGATGGCTACACCTTC. It yields the protein CASSPGQVPEWDGYTF.

The chain joins TRBV28 to TRBJ1-4, with a weak D call TRBD1 (5 bases). Germline V gene lookup returns CDR1 MDHEN and CDR2 SYDVKM. The CDR3 length is 15 residues. V was pared by 5 bases and J by 5 bases, with 15 bases between. CDR3 sequence reads: CASSAQGGENEKLFF. The CDR3 region has the DNA TGTGCCAGCAGTGCGCAGGGAGGGGAAAATGAAAAACTGTTTTTT.

The gene calls are TRBV5-1 and TRBJ2-7; possible D gene TRBD2, 6 bases. The CDR3 spans 16 residues. CDR1 and CDR2 from the germline V gene are SGHRS and YFSETQ. V shed 5 bases and J shed 4 bases, with 22 bases lying between them. Written as DNA, the CDR3 is TGCGCCAGCAGGGGGACTTCGCTACATTCAGATTACGAGCAGTACTTC. Its translation is CASRGTSLHSDYEQYF.

This rearrangement joins TRBV7-9 to TRBJ2-7; TRBD1 matches 7 bases. The CDR3 sequence is 12 residues long. CDR1 SEHNR and CDR2 FQNEAQ come from the germline V gene (reference sequence). With V trimmed by 6 bases and J by 7 bases, 6 bases remained unmatched. CDR3 nucleotides: TGTGCCAGCAGACCTCAACAGGGGGAGCAGTACTTC. It encodes CASRPQQGEQYF. Using reference TRBV7-9 and TRBJ2-7 for the parts outside the CDR3, the full variable domain is DTGVSQNPRHKITKRGQNVTFRCDPISEHNRLYWYRQTLGQGPEFLTYFQNEAQLEKSRLLSDRFSAERPKGSFSTLEIQRTEQGDSAMYLCASRPQQGEQYFGPGTRLTVT.

J is TRBJ1-1 and V is TRBV5-1; 9 bases agree with TRBD1. Germline-derived CDR1 and CDR2 are SGHRS and YFSETQ. The CDR3 loop spans 13 amino acids. The trim removed 6 bases at V and 7 bases at J, leaving 7 bases unmatched. CDR3 region: CASNRDRGFEAFF. The CDR3 nucleotides are TGCGCCAGCAACCGTGACAGGGGGTTTGAAGCTTTCTTT.

The V call is TRBV7-9, the J call TRBJ1-2, with 8 positions matching TRBD1. Germline CDR1 reads SEHNR; CDR2 reads FQNEAQ (reference sequence). This CDR3 is built from 14 residues. J gave up 4 bases and V 2 bases, and 3 bases lay outside the gene matches. CDR3 region: CASSLKGQAYGYTF. CDR3 in DNA: TGTGCCAGCAGCTTAAAGGGACAGGCCTATGGCTACACCTTC. Full variable domain (outside the CDR3, taken from reference TRBV7-9 and TRBJ1-2): DTGVSQNPRHKITKRGQNVTFRCDPISEHNRLYWYRQTLGQGPEFLTYFQNEAQLEKSRLLSDRFSAERPKGSFSTLEIQRTEQGDSAMYLCASSLKGQAYGYTFGSGTRLTVV.

The chain couples TRBV19 to TRBJ1-1; 8 positions agree with TRBD1. The V gene end was trimmed by 5 bases and the J gene end by 4 bases; junction bases not matched to a gene: 9. Germline CDR1 is LNHDA and CDR2 is SQIVND (reference sequence). The CDR3 consists of 15 residues. The CDR3 nucleotides read TGTGCCAGTAGTCTTGGCAGGGGGCTGGTCACTGAAGCTTTCTTT. Amino acids: CASSLGRGLVTEAFF.